This T cell receptor beta chain was sequenced in a study of blood T cell repertoires in COVID-19. Study-wide background: The analysed material was cDNA or gDNA that came from T cells, B-cell-depleted T cells, or PBMCs.

V was clipped by 3 bases and J by 1 base, with 8 bases between them. The CDR3 is 13 residues long. Per the germline V gene, CDR1 is SGDLS and CDR2 is YYNGEE. TCRdb's table, derived via immunoSEQ multiplex PCR, lists solely in-frame clones and lacks some. The data hold about 29,000 clones, with approximately 80% observed a single time. The specimen sequenced was peripheral blood. This chain uses TRBV9 with TRBJ2-7, with a tentative D call TRBD1 (6 bases). The sequence came from a man at least 80 years old with active or convalescent COVID-19. As DNA, the CDR3 is TGTGCCAGCAGCGGACAGGCGTCCTACGAGCAGTACTTC. Its protein product is CASSGQASYEQYF. Full variable domain (rest looked up from reference TRBV9 and TRBJ2-7): DSGVTQTPKHLITATGQRVTLRCSPRSGDLSVYWYQQSLDQGLQFLIQYYNGEERAKGNILERFSAQQFPDLHSELNLSSLELGDSALYFCASSGQASYEQYFGPGTRLTVT.